What follows is one TCR beta chain and its context. V was pared by 0 bases and J by 7 bases, with 16 bases between. This CDR3 has 17 amino acids. Looked up from germline, CDR1 is MGHRA and CDR2 is YSYEKL. Template switching supplied a universal primer site; unique molecular identifiers were carried on the cDNA. TCRdb re-analysed the 5' RACE reads in MiXCR, keeping a single row per CDR3 protein. The repertoire holds 1.5 million to 2 million distinct CDR3 sequences, with roughly a third as singletons. The source of the sample is a study of identical twins. This TCR came from a newborn girl in good health. This chain uses TRBV4-1 with TRBJ1-6; D call uncertain. Material: cord blood. This chain's CDR3 is CASSQEGGPRLNSPLHF. For the CDR3, the DNA is TGCGCCAGCAGCCAAGAAGGAGGGCCGCGGCTAAATTCACCCCTCCACTTT.